These T cell receptor beta chains were read from a single sample in a study of blood T cell repertoires in COVID-19. Profiled with immunoSEQ multiplex PCR; TCRdb holds only in-frame clones, not every one. The sample includes roughly 200,000 clones, around 86% of them seen just once. Sequencing was performed on peripheral blood. The receptors derive from a woman in her 50s with COVID-19, enrolled during active disease. CDR3s include the opening cysteine and the closing phenylalanine or tryptophan. D genes are given only for firm matches. Clone size is shown for a subset of rows, as once, few, many or a class of expanded clone.

>NA|TRBV12-3/TRBV12-4|NA|TRBJ1-5
CASSSQGYQPQHF
TGTGCCAGCAGTTCTCAGGGTTATCAGCCCCAGCATTTT
>NA|TRBV6-6|NA|TRBJ2-2
CASSYMQEIYTGELFF
TGTGCCAGCAGTTACATGCAGGAAATTTACACCGGGGAGCTGTTTTTT
>NA|TRBV7-9|NA|TRBJ2-7
CASSSLGGPIYEQYF
TGTGCCAGCAGCTCCCTCGGGGGGCCGATCTACGAGCAGTACTTC
>NA|TRBV11-2|NA|TRBJ1-4
CASSLSRGTNEKLFF
TGTGCCAGCAGCCTTTCGAGGGGGACTAATGAAAAACTGTTTTTT
>NA|TRBV2|NA|TRBJ1-5
CASIPGRGAGQPQHF
TGTGCCAGCATTCCAGGCAGGGGCGCCGGTCAGCCCCAGCATTTT
>TRBD1|TRBV20-1|few|TRBJ2-5
CSGQGQETQYF
TGCAGTGGACAGGGACAAGAGACCCAGTACTTC
>NA|TRBV19|NA|TRBJ1-4
CASRVGAPNEKLFF
TGTGCCAGTAGGGTGGGAGCCCCTAATGAAAAACTGTTTTTT
>TRBD1|TRBV5-1|NA|TRBJ1-6
CASSLEQGDNSPLHF
TGCGCCAGCAGCTTGGAACAGGGGGATAATTCACCCCTCCACTTT
>TRBD1|TRBV19|NA|TRBJ2-2
CASRQGERAGELFF
TGTGCCAGTAGACAGGGGGAACGGGCCGGGGAGCTGTTTTTT
>TRBD1|TRBV5-1|NA|TRBJ2-1
CASSLGQGVNEQFF
TGCGCCAGCAGCTTGGGACAGGGAGTGAATGAGCAGTTCTTC
>TRBD1|TRBV11-2|NA|TRBJ1-1
CASSLQGGTEAFF
TGTGCCAGCAGCTTACAGGGGGGCACTGAAGCTTTCTTT
>TRBD1|TRBV28|NA|TRBJ2-5
CASSPRDRVRQETQYF
TGTGCCAGCAGTCCCCGGGACAGGGTCCGCCAAGAGACCCAGTACTTC
>TRBD2|TRBV3-1/TRBV3-2|NA|TRBJ2-3
CASSPTSGPTDTQYF
TGTGCCAGCAGCCCCACTAGCGGCCCCACAGATACGCAGTATTTT
>NA|TRBV11-3|NA|TRBJ1-2
CASSFDNNYGYTF
TGTGCCAGCAGCTTTGACAATAACTATGGCTACACCTTC
>NA|TRBV19|NA|TRBJ2-3
CASSIQGLSTDTQYF
TGTGCCAGTAGTATCCAGGGTCTAAGCACAGATACGCAGTATTTT
>TRBD1|TRBV5-1|NA|TRBJ2-7
CASSSGQGYEQYF
TGCGCCAGCAGCTCCGGACAGGGCTACGAGCAGTACTTC
>NA|TRBV30|NA|TRBJ1-1
CAWSVGQAGTEAFF
TGTGCCTGGAGTGTGGGGCAGGCGGGGACTGAAGCTTTCTTT
>TRBD2|TRBV10-2|NA|TRBJ2-1
CASSATTRLLAGSSYNEQFF
TGCGCCAGCAGTGCGACGACTAGACTACTAGCGGGGAGCTCCTACAATGAGCAGTTCTTC
>TRBD1|TRBV2|NA|TRBJ2-5
CASSGRTGEETQYF
TGTGCCAGCAGTGGGAGGACAGGGGAGGAGACCCAGTACTTC
>NA|TRBV5-5|NA|TRBJ2-1
CASSFLGDEQFF
TGTGCCAGCAGCTTTCTAGGGGATGAGCAGTTCTTC
>NA|TRBV11-2|NA|TRBJ1-5
CASSPPGENQPQHF
TGTGCCAGCAGCCCCCCGGGAGAGAATCAGCCCCAGCATTTT
>NA|TRBV30|NA|TRBJ1-2
CAWSYRDGYTF
TGTGCCTGGAGTTACAGGGATGGCTACACCTTC
>TRBD1|TRBV2|NA|TRBJ1-2
CASSPPGQGRYGYTF
TGTGCCAGCAGCCCTCCGGGACAGGGAAGGTATGGCTACACCTTC
>TRBD1|TRBV7-9|NA|TRBJ1-4
CASSLKSGQGHEKLFF
TGTGCCAGCAGCTTAAAATCGGGACAGGGCCATGAAAAACTGTTTTTT
>NA|TRBV9|NA|TRBJ1-2
CASSVTPGDYGYTF
TGTGCCAGCAGCGTGACACCCGGGGACTATGGCTACACCTTC
>NA|TRBV12-3/TRBV12-4|NA|TRBJ2-2
CASSFIRGGELFF
TGTGCCAGCAGCTTCATAAGGGGCGGGGAGCTGTTTTTT
>NA|TRBV28|once|TRBJ2-5
CASSLGLFNPQETQYF
TGTGCCAGCAGTTTAGGCCTCTTCAATCCCCAAGAGACCCAGTACTTC
>TRBD1|TRBV30|NA|TRBJ2-7
CAWSVQGWGQVKGYEQYF
TGTGCCTGGAGTGTACAAGGGTGGGGACAGGTGAAGGGCTACGAGCAGTACTTC
>TRBD2|TRBV10-3|once|TRBJ2-1
CAIIQGLVLLGSGDEQFF
TGTGCCATCATTCAGGGACTAGTGTTGCTCGGCAGTGGGGATGAGCAGTTCTTC
>TRBD1|TRBV27|NA|TRBJ1-6
CASSLSGTVNSPLHF
TGTGCCAGCAGTTTATCGGGGACAGTAAATTCACCCCTCCACTTT
>TRBD2|TRBV5-1|NA|TRBJ2-3
CASRTSGAVGGTQYF
TGCGCCAGCCGGACTAGCGGTGCCGTTGGGGGTACGCAGTATTTT
>NA|TRBV19|NA|TRBJ1-1
CASTEGFAEAFF
TGTGCCAGTACCGAGGGATTCGCTGAAGCTTTCTTT
>NA|TRBV18|NA|TRBJ2-5
CASSPRVQETQYF
TGTGCCAGCTCACCCAGGGTCCAAGAGACCCAGTACTTC
>NA|TRBV5-4|NA|TRBJ2-7
CASSTNTEQYF
TGTGCCAGCAGCACTAACACAGAGCAGTACTTC
>NA|TRBV19|few|TRBJ2-2
CASSQTRGTGELFF
TGTGCCAGTAGTCAAACTAGAGGGACCGGGGAGCTGTTTTTT
>TRBD1|TRBV27|NA|TRBJ2-1
CASSPRGTGGHNEQFF
TGTGCCAGCAGCCCCCGGGGGACAGGGGGCCACAATGAGCAGTTCTTC
>TRBD1|TRBV7-9|NA|TRBJ1-2
CASSLGDRVNYGYTF
TGTGCCAGCAGCTTAGGGGACAGGGTTAACTATGGCTACACCTTC
>TRBD2|TRBV6-5|NA|TRBJ2-7
CASSYSTSSEQYF
TGTGCCAGCAGTTACTCGACTAGCAGCGAGCAGTACTTC
>TRBD1|TRBV24-1|NA|TRBJ2-2
CATSDPSQPGQGLTGELFF
TGTGCCACCAGTGATCCAAGTCAACCGGGACAGGGCTTAACCGGGGAGCTGTTTTTT
>NA|TRBV6-5|NA|TRBJ2-1
CASSYSGLSYNEQFF
TGTGCCAGCAGTTACTCGGGGCTCTCCTACAATGAGCAGTTCTTC
>TRBD2|TRBV6-2/TRBV6-3|NA|TRBJ2-1
CASSYLAGGRVEQFF
TGTGCCAGCAGTTACCTAGCGGGGGGGCGAGTAGAGCAGTTCTTC
>TRBD2|TRBV2|NA|TRBJ2-5
CASSVERGADGAQYF
TGTGCCAGCAGTGTAGAGCGGGGGGCCGATGGAGCCCAGTACTTC
>NA|TRBV20-1|NA|TRBJ1-5
CSARGVTFGHF
TGCAGTGCTAGAGGAGTCACGTTTGGTCATTTT